This TCR beta chain was retrieved from a study of T cells after yellow fever vaccination. TCRdb re-called the 5' RACE reads with MiXCR, one entry per CDR3 protein. Among under 600,000 distinct CDR3 sequences listed, 21% were seen once. This clonotype was recorded once. Germline-derived CDR1 and CDR2 are LGHNA and YSLEER. V was cut by 2 bases and J by 3 bases, with 14 bases left in between. The CDR3 contains 16 residues. Specimen: PBMCs, collected less than 25 days after the first yellow fever vaccination. The origin of this receptor is a man aged 18 to 30 who received the YFV17D yellow fever vaccine. The gene calls are TRBV4-3 and TRBJ1-5; D call uncertain. CDR3 loop: CASSQTRAVDNQPQHF. CDR3 bases: TGCGCCAGCAGCCAAACCCGGGCAGTAGACAATCAGCCCCAGCATTTT.